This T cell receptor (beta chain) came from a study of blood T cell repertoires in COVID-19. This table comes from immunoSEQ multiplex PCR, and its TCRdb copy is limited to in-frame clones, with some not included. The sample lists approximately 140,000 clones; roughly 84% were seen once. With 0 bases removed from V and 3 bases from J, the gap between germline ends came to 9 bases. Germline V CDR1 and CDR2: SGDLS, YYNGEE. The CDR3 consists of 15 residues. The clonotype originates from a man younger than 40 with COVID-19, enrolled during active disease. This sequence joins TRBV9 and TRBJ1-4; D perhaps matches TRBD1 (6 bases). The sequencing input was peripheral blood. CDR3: CASSVEGQPNEKLFF. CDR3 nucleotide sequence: TGTGCCAGCAGCGTAGAAGGACAGCCTAATGAAAAACTGTTTTTT.